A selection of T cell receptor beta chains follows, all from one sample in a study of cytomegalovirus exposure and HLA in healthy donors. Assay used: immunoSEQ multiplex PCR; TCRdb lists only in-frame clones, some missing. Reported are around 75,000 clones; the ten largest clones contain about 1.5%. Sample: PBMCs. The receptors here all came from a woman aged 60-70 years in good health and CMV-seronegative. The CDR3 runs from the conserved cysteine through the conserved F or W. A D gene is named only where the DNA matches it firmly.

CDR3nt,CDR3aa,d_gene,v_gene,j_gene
TGTGCCAGCAATCTGGGGGGGGACTACGAGCAGTACTTC,CASNLGGDYEQYF,TRBD2,TRBV28,TRBJ2-7
TGTGCCAGCAGCGTGGGGGGTCGTCGGGGCACAGATACGCAGTATTTT,CASSVGGRRGTDTQYF,.,TRBV9,TRBJ2-3
TGCGCCAGCAGCCAAAAAACAAGTGGGCTCATCGTCGGCTACACCTTC,CASSQKTSGLIVGYTF,.,TRBV4-3,TRBJ1-2
TGTGCCAGCAGCCAAAATGTAGGGGATGCTCAGCCCCAGCATTTT,CASSQNVGDAQPQHF,.,TRBV4-2,TRBJ1-5
TGTGCCAGCAGCCAAGTTGGGGGCAGGAGCCTGGATGAGCAGTTCTTC,CASSQVGGRSLDEQFF,.,TRBV4-2,TRBJ2-1
TGCGCCAGCAGCCAAGGGATCATGTGGAGGGCCCTTCCGTCCTACGAGCAGTACTTC,CASSQGIMWRALPSYEQYF,.,TRBV4-3,TRBJ2-7
TGTGCCAGTGGAGGGCAGGGCCAGAATGAAAAACTGTTTTTT,CASGGQGQNEKLFF,.,TRBV19,TRBJ1-4
TGTGCCAGCAGTCCCGCGGGACTAGCTGCAGATACGCAGTATTTT,CASSPAGLAADTQYF,TRBD2,TRBV28,TRBJ2-3
TGTGCCAGCACCCCTGGACAGGCGGATAATTCACCCCTCCACTTT,CASTPGQADNSPLHF,TRBD1,TRBV14,TRBJ1-6
TGTGCCACTCGGGCGGTAAGGTCCCTAGGGGGCTATGGCTACACCTTC,CATRAVRSLGGYGYTF,.,TRBV11-2,TRBJ1-2
TGTGCCAGCAGTGTTCAGGTCAGACCCTACGAGCAGTACTTC,CASSVQVRPYEQYF,.,TRBV13,TRBJ2-7
TGTGCCAGCAGTGAAGGGACAGGGAGTAATAGCGGTTACAATGAGCAGTTCTTC,CASSEGTGSNSGYNEQFF,TRBD1,TRBV6-4,TRBJ2-1
TGTGCCAGCTCACCTGTTTCGGGAGACTCTGGAAACACCATATATTTT,CASSPVSGDSGNTIYF,.,TRBV18,TRBJ1-3
TGTGCCAGTAACCAGGGGACAGGGCTCTCACCCCTCCACTTT,CASNQGTGLSPLHF,TRBD1,TRBV19,TRBJ1-6
TGTGCCAGCAGCTCCCTGGGACAGGGAGACAATGAGCAGTTCTTC,CASSSLGQGDNEQFF,TRBD1,TRBV7-9,TRBJ2-1
TGTGCCAGCAACCCAGGACAGGGGGCTGGCTACACCTTC,CASNPGQGAGYTF,TRBD1,TRBV28,TRBJ1-2
TGTGCCAGCAGCCCAGACACCCAGAACACTGAAGCTTTCTTT,CASSPDTQNTEAFF,.,TRBV5-4,TRBJ1-1
TGCGCCAGCAGCCAATCACTAGCGGGATCCTACGAGCAGTACTTC,CASSQSLAGSYEQYF,TRBD2,TRBV4-1,TRBJ2-7
TGTGCCAGCAGCTCCACACGACAGGACAGGGGGTCCACTGAAGCTTTCTTT,CASSSTRQDRGSTEAFF,TRBD1,TRBV7-2,TRBJ1-1
TGTGCCAGCAAACCTCCGGGCTCTGGGGCCAACGTCCTGACTTTC,CASKPPGSGANVLTF,.,TRBV6-6,TRBJ2-6
TGTGCCAGCAGCTTAATCGGACTAGCGGACGGGGACTTCCAAGAGACCCAGTACTTC,CASSLIGLADGDFQETQYF,TRBD2,TRBV7-3,TRBJ2-5
TGTGCCAGCAGCGTAGGCGGGACTAGCGGGGGCAATGAGCAGTTCTTC,CASSVGGTSGGNEQFF,TRBD2,TRBV9,TRBJ2-1
TGTGCCAGCAGCTTAGGGACTAGCGGGAGAATAGGAGAGGAGGAGACCCAGTACTTC,CASSLGTSGRIGEEETQYF,TRBD2,TRBV5-4,TRBJ2-5
TGTGCCAGCAGCCCCCCCTGGACTAGCGGGAGCGAGCAGTACTTC,CASSPPWTSGSEQYF,TRBD2,TRBV9,TRBJ2-7
TGTGCCAGCAGGGGGACAGGGGGCGCTGGCGCTTTCTTT,CASRGTGGAGAFF,TRBD1,TRBV2,TRBJ1-1
TGTGCCAGCTCTCCCAGCGGGAGGGCCACAGATACGCAGTATTTT,CASSPSGRATDTQYF,TRBD2,TRBV18,TRBJ2-3
TGTGCCAGCAGTCTGACTTCTAACTATGGCTACACCTTC,CASSLTSNYGYTF,.,TRBV6-5,TRBJ1-2
TGTGCCAGCAGCGGACACTCTGGAAACACCATATATTTT,CASSGHSGNTIYF,.,TRBV28,TRBJ1-3